This T cell receptor beta chain is drawn from a study of blood T cell repertoires in COVID-19. Germline assignment: CDR1 LNHNV and CDR2 YYDKDF (reference sequence). Trimming stripped 3 bases from V and 8 bases from J, with 7 bases between. This CDR3 contains 12 residues. Clones were sequenced by immunoSEQ multiplex PCR, and TCRdb holds only the in-frame ones, with some missing. Here the sample spans 35,000 to 45,000 clones, 70% to 90% being singletons. The clonotype comes from a man in his 70s with acute or convalescent COVID-19. The sample was peripheral blood. The chain employs TRBV15 and TRBJ1-4; D is undetermined. The CDR3 is CATSRSEEKLFF. CDR3 DNA sequence: TGTGCCACCAGCAGGTCCGAGGAAAAACTGTTTTTT.